The 29 T cell receptor beta chains below all came from one sample that was sequenced in a study of blood T cell repertoires in COVID-19. TCRdb's copy holds only in-frame clones and misses some; the assay was immunoSEQ multiplex PCR. The sample includes tens of thousands of clones, about nine tenths of them seen just once. The sequenced material came from peripheral blood. All receptors come from a woman older than 75 with acute or convalescent COVID-19.

The chain uses TRBV5-8 and TRBJ2-7; the match to TRBD1 covers 8 bases. The CDR3 runs to 14 residues. V lost 2 bases to trimming and J lost 7 bases; unmatched junction nucleotides: 8. The germline V gene has CDR1 SGHTS and CDR2 YDEGEE. The CDR3 DNA follows: TGTGCCAGCAGCTTCCGGACAGGGACGAGGGAGCAGTACTTC. It specifies CASSFRTGTREQYF.

The chain combines TRBV25-1 with TRBJ2-7; 7 bases align to TRBD2. Germline V lookup: CDR1 MGHDK, CDR2 SYGVNS. The CDR3 spans 13 residues. Losses at the gene ends were 1 base for V and 5 bases for J; bases not matched to a gene: 2. As DNA, the CDR3 is TGTGCCAGCAGTGAATTAGGGAGGGACGAGCAGTACTTC. Amino acids: CASSELGRDEQYF.

The CDR3 loop is CASSDGGSPLHF. CDR3 coding DNA: TGTGCCAGCAGCGACGGGGGATCACCCCTCCACTTT. The V gene is TRBV5-6, the J gene TRBJ1-6, with D possibly TRBD1 on 5 matching bases. CDR3 size: 12 residues. The germline gives CDR1 SGHDT, CDR2 YYEEEE. The V end lost 4 bases, the J end lost 10 bases, and 9 bases lay between the germline ends.

This chain links TRBV5-1 with TRBJ1-2, with TRBD1 as a possible D gene (5 bases). This CDR3 is 16 amino acids long. V was trimmed by 5 bases and J by 7 bases, leaving 24 bases between them. In germline, CDR1 is SGHRS, CDR2 YFSETQ. CDR3 nucleotides: TGCGCCAGCAGAAATCGGACGGGGGGAAGTCTAGGTGGCTACACCTTC. Translated: CASRNRTGGSLGGYTF.

The chain employs TRBV25-1 and TRBJ1-2; TRBD1 matches at 7 bases. This CDR3 region has 18 residues. The germline V gene has CDR1 MGHDK and CDR2 SYGVNS. The junction had 19 bases not matched to a gene; V was cut back by 2 bases and J by 7 bases. The CDR3 is CASSEGRGTAPPRGGYTF. The CDR3 coding sequence is TGTGCCAGCAGTGAAGGAAGGGGGACAGCCCCCCCCCGAGGTGGCTACACCTTC.

The chain is built from TRBV5-1 and TRBJ2-7; 9 bases map to TRBD1. CDR1 and CDR2 from the germline V gene are SGHRS and YFSETQ. The CDR3 has 14 residues. J lost 6 bases, V lost 4 bases, and 8 bases had no gene match. DNA of the CDR3: TGCGCCAGCAGCACCGGGACAGGGAGGTTCGAGCAGTACTTC. Translated, it gives CASSTGTGRFEQYF.

This sequence joins TRBV19 and TRBJ1-1; a weak D match, TRBD1 (5 bases). Germline V lookup: CDR1 LNHDA, CDR2 SQIVND (reference sequence). CDR3 size: 15 residues. Trimming took 1 base from V and 11 from J, leaving 20 bases between them. CDR3 sequence (DNA): TGTGCCAGTAGTATAGCCTATCGGCAGGGTAGTACGGCTTTCTTT. Translated: CASSIAYRQGSTAFF.

The chain recombines TRBV5-5 with TRBJ2-7; TRBD1 matches 12 bases. The junction had 13 bases not matched to a gene; V was cut back by 5 bases and J by 7 bases. Looked up from germline, CDR1 is SGHKS and CDR2 is YYEKEE (reference sequence). The CDR3 is 16 amino acids. The DNA for the CDR3 is TGTGCCAGCAGTCCGAGAGGGACAGGGGGCTTCTGGGAGCAGTACTTC. Protein: CASSPRGTGGFWEQYF.

The sample holds a few counts of this clone. J is TRBJ2-2 and V is TRBV5-5; TRBD1 matches at 9 bases. The junction had 7 bases not matched to a gene; V was cut back by 3 bases and J by 4 bases. CDR3 length: 16 amino acids. In germline, CDR1 is SGHKS, CDR2 YYEKEE (reference sequence). CDR3 loop: CASSSRQGGSTGELFF. CDR3 DNA sequence: TGTGCCAGCAGCTCCCGACAGGGGGGCTCCACCGGGGAGCTGTTTTTT.

This sequence joins TRBV9 and TRBJ2-1; 12 bases line up with TRBD2. The J segment lost 3 bases and the V segment lost 3 bases, leaving 1 base of the junction unmatched. Per the germline V gene, CDR1 is SGDLS and CDR2 is YYNGEE. The CDR3 is 15 amino acids. CDR3 in amino acids: CASSASGRGYNEQFF. CDR3 coding DNA: TGTGCCAGCAGCGCTAGCGGGAGGGGCTACAATGAGCAGTTCTTC.

This chain links TRBV5-1 with TRBJ2-5; 14 nucleotides line up with TRBD2. This CDR3 region has 16 residues. Trimming cost V 4 bases and J 4 bases; bases outside gene matches: 6. CDR1 is SGHRS, CDR2 YFSETQ, per germline. Here the CDR3 DNA reads TGCGCCAGCAGCCGGACTAGCGGGGGGCGGGGAGAGACCCAGTACTTC. Amino acid sequence: CASSRTSGGRGETQYF.

The chain has TRBV9 and TRBJ2-6; the match to TRBD1 covers 10 bases. The V gene's germline CDR1 is SGDLS and CDR2 YYNGEE. This CDR3 region has 16 residues. V shed 4 bases and J 3 bases; nucleotides not matched to a gene: 4. In DNA, the CDR3 is TGTGCCAGCAGCCCCGGGACAGGGGTTGGGGCCAACGTCCTGACTTTC. Amino acids: CASSPGTGVGANVLTF. The full variable domain, with the rest looked up from reference TRBV9 and TRBJ2-6, is DSGVTQTPKHLITATGQRVTLRCSPRSGDLSVYWYQQSLDQGLQFLIQYYNGEERAKGNILERFSAQQFPDLHSELNLSSLELGDSALYFCASSPGTGVGANVLTFGAGSRLTVL.

The chain uses TRBV19 and TRBJ1-2; D is possibly TRBD1 (6 bases). CDR1 and CDR2 (germline): LNHDA, SQIVND (reference sequence). CDR3 length equals 14 residues. V lost 9 bases, J lost 0 bases, and 14 bases lay in between. This CDR3 is CASTSTGTNYGYTF. CDR3 nucleotides: TGTGCCAGCACCTCGACAGGTACTAACTATGGCTACACCTTC. The entire variable domain, with the rest obtained from reference TRBV19 and TRBJ1-2, is as follows: DGGITQSPKYLFRKEGQNVTLSCEQNLNHDAMYWYRQDPGQGLRLIYYSQIVNDFQKGDIAEGYSVSREKKESFPLTVTSAQKNPTAFYLCASTSTGTNYGYTFGSGTRLTVV.

This clone showed up just once. This chain links TRBV27 with TRBJ2-1, with TRBD1 matching 8 bases. With V trimmed by 4 bases and J by 6 bases, 11 bases remained unmatched. CDR1 is MNHEY and CDR2 is SMNVEV in the germline V gene (reference sequence). CDR3 size: 16 residues. Here the CDR3 DNA reads TGTGCCAGCAGTTCCCCTAGACAGGGGAAACGCAATGAGCAGTTCTTC. Translating it yields CASSSPRQGKRNEQFF.

The chain carries TRBV2 and TRBJ1-3; possibly TRBD1 for D (5 bases). This CDR3 region has 14 residues. V was pared by 6 bases and J by 0 bases, with 9 bases between. Germline loops: CDR1 SNHLY, CDR2 FYNNEI. This CDR3 reads CASSDRVSGNTIYF. CDR3 coding DNA: TGTGCCAGCAGCGACAGAGTCTCTGGAAACACCATATATTTT.

The V call is TRBV7-2, the J call TRBJ2-2; D is possibly TRBD1 (6 bases). CDR1 is SGHTA, CDR2 FQGNSA, per germline. Trimming pared 6 bases from V and 4 bases from J, leaving 15 bases between. CDR3 length: 15 residues. The CDR3 sequence is CASSSQGPGTGELFF. Here the CDR3 DNA reads TGTGCCAGCAGTTCTCAGGGGCCGGGCACCGGGGAGCTGTTTTTT.

The V and J genes are TRBV19 and TRBJ2-2, with 8 bases fitting TRBD1. Trimming removed 5 bases from V and 6 bases from J; junction bases left unmatched: 8. In germline, CDR1 is LNHDA, CDR2 SQIVND (reference sequence). The CDR3 runs to 15 residues. The DNA of the CDR3 is TGTGCCAGTAGTTACGACAGGGGTATCCCCGGGGAGCTGTTTTTT. Its translation: CASSYDRGIPGELFF.

This clone was counted once. This rearrangement joins TRBV7-9 to TRBJ1-5; D might be TRBD1 (5 bases). V was shortened by 5 bases and J by 1 base, with 12 bases between the two germline ends. Germline V gene sequence: CDR1 SEHNR, CDR2 FQNEAQ (reference sequence). This CDR3 is 15 amino acids long. The chain's CDR3 is CASSRNGGSNQPQHF. CDR3 nucleotide sequence: TGTGCCAGCAGCCGGAACGGGGGAAGCAATCAGCCCCAGCATTTT.

This clone was observed a single time. CDR3 sequence reads: CATREGGDAKNIQYF. DNA for the CDR3: TGTGCCACCAGGGAGGGGGGTGACGCCAAAAACATTCAGTACTTC. V is TRBV19 and J is TRBJ2-4; TRBD2 is a possible D gene (7 bases). V was pared by 10 bases and J by 1 base, with 17 bases between. This CDR3 is 15 amino acids long. Germline V CDR1 and CDR2: LNHDA, SQIVND (reference sequence).

This sequence joins TRBV19 and TRBJ1-2; 7 nucleotides agree with TRBD1. From germline, CDR1 is LNHDA and CDR2 SQIVND (reference sequence). The CDR3 is made up of 16 amino acids. The J segment lost 4 bases and the V segment lost 4 bases, leaving 12 bases of the junction unmatched. In nucleotides, the CDR3 is TGTGCCAGTAGTACCGGGGGACAGACCTGGGGCTATGGCTACACCTTC. Encoded protein: CASSTGGQTWGYGYTF.

This clone was detected only a few times. The chain couples TRBV5-6 to TRBJ1-5, with 7 positions matching TRBD1. V was pared by 3 bases and J by 0 bases, with 12 bases of the junction left unmatched. The CDR3 is 18 residues long. The germline V gene has CDR1 SGHDT and CDR2 YYEEEE. Written as DNA, the CDR3 is TGTGCCAGCAGCTCTCGACGACAGGGTCGGCATAGCAATCAGCCCCAGCATTTT. Amino acid sequence: CASSSRRQGRHSNQPQHF.

The chain is built from TRBV7-2 and TRBJ2-1, with 8 bases identical to TRBD1. Germline values: CDR1 SGHTA, CDR2 FQGNSA. V gave up 5 bases and J gave up 8 bases; unmatched junction bases: 8. The CDR3 has 14 amino acids. The CDR3 sequence is CASSPPDREHEQFF. The CDR3 nucleotides read TGTGCCAGCAGCCCGCCGGACAGGGAACATGAGCAGTTCTTC.

The rearrangement joins TRBV18 to TRBJ2-2; TRBD1 matches at 7 bases. V lost 6 bases, J lost 5 bases, and 6 bases stayed unmatched. The CDR3 consists of 14 residues. The germline gives CDR1 KGHSH, CDR2 LQKENI. This CDR3 is CASSQMTGTGELFF. CDR3 DNA sequence: TGTGCCAGCTCCCAGATGACAGGGACCGGGGAGCTGTTTTTT.

V is TRBV6-5 and J is TRBJ2-7; D unresolved. The ends were cut back, 0 bases at V and 6 bases at J, with 15 bases in the middle. Looked up from germline, CDR1 is MNHEY and CDR2 is SVGAGI. The CDR3 covers 15 residues. The CDR3 region has the DNA TGTGCCAGCAGTTACTCTATCCAAAAACTTTCCGAGCAGTACTTC. It is translated as CASSYSIQKLSEQYF.

This chain joins TRBV18 and TRBJ2-2; tentatively, D is TRBD2 (6 bases). Trimming shortened V by 3 bases and J by 4 bases, and 6 bases separated the two germline ends. This CDR3 is 13 amino acids long. Germline CDR1 KGHSH, CDR2 LQKENI. In DNA, the CDR3 is TGTGCCAGCTCACCCGGGGGCACCGGGGAGCTGTTTTTT. Protein product: CASSPGGTGELFF.

The chain is built from TRBV19 and TRBJ1-1; 7 nucleotides align to TRBD1. With V trimmed by 5 bases and J by 3 bases, 3 bases remained unmatched. Germline-derived CDR1 and CDR2 are LNHDA and SQIVND (reference sequence). This CDR3 contains 13 residues. CDR3 protein: CASSATGDTEAFF. In nucleotides, the CDR3 is TGTGCCAGTAGTGCCACAGGGGACACTGAAGCTTTCTTT.

V usage is TRBV7-9 and J usage is TRBJ2-2; D gene uncertain. V lost 0 bases and J lost 2, with 4 bases in between. The length of the CDR3 is 14 residues. The V gene's germline CDR1 is SEHNR and CDR2 FQNEAQ (reference sequence). The CDR3: CASSLALNTGELFF. CDR3 DNA sequence: TGTGCCAGCAGCTTAGCACTAAACACCGGGGAGCTGTTTTTT. The full variable domain, its missing parts supplied by reference TRBV7-9 and TRBJ2-2, is DTGVSQNPRHKITKRGQNVTFRCDPISEHNRLYWYRQTLGQGPEFLTYFQNEAQLEKSRLLSDRFSAERPKGSFSTLEIQRTEQGDSAMYLCASSLALNTGELFFGEGSRLTVL.

The rearrangement joins TRBV7-8 to TRBJ1-4; D is possibly TRBD1 (6 bases). This CDR3 is built from 14 residues. Germline values: CDR1 SGHVS, CDR2 FQNEAQ. The V gene lost 1 base and the J gene lost 8 bases, with 11 bases spanning the gap. The CDR3 reads CASSLGGGLEKLFF. The CDR3 coding sequence is TGTGCCAGCAGCTTAGGCGGGGGGCTGGAAAAACTGTTTTTT.

V and J are TRBV15 and TRBJ2-5; 7 nucleotides align to TRBD1. The CDR3 runs to 13 residues. Per the germline V gene, CDR1 is LNHNV and CDR2 is YYDKDF (reference sequence). J gave up 5 bases and V 4 bases, and 4 bases lay outside the gene matches. CDR3 sequence reads: CATSNRGQETQYF. The CDR3 nucleotides read TGTGCCACCAGCAACAGGGGACAGGAGACCCAGTACTTC.